Listed here are 6 T cell receptor beta chains from one sample, sequenced in a study of T cells in women clearing cervical HPV infection. This table comes from immunoSEQ multiplex PCR, and its TCRdb copy is limited to in-frame clones, with some not included. Here the sample table reports about 26,000 clones. The sequenced material came from blood buffy coat. These receptors were obtained from a woman aged 18 to 75 with a cervical HPV16 infection that either progressed to CIN3+ or cleared (not recorded which).

In regard to this clone: The read ends 3 residues early relative to the CDR3; the germline J gene fills the gap. The chain couples TRBV19 to TRBJ1-1; the match to TRBD1 covers 7 bases. V lost 7 bases, J lost 3 bases, and 8 bases stayed unmatched. The germline V gene encodes CDR1 LNHDA and CDR2 SQIVND (reference sequence). The CDR3 runs to 14 residues. The CDR3 sequence: CASMSDRVDTEAFF. CDR3 DNA, as far as it was read: TGTGCCAGTATGTCCGACAGGGTGGACACTGAA.

As concerns this clone: Sequencing ends 3 residues short of the CDR3 end; the germline J gene provides the rest. The V call is TRBV5-5, the J call TRBJ1-1; tentative D call: TRBD1 (5 bases). The CDR3 consists of 12 residues. Germline V lookup: CDR1 SGHKS, CDR2 YYEKEE (reference sequence). Here the CDR3 reads CASSTDRPEAFF. The CDR3 bases that were read are TGTGCCAGCAGCACCGACAGACCCGAA.

A note on this clone: The DNA ends 3 residues before the CDR3 does, and the rest of the CDR3 is filled in from the germline J gene. The genes are TRBV10-3 and TRBJ1-3, with D possibly being TRBD1 (5 bases). The V and J ends lost 7 bases and 2 bases respectively, with 12 bases between them. The germline V gene encodes CDR1 ENHRY and CDR2 SYGVKD. The CDR3 loop spans 14 amino acids. Here the CDR3 reads CAIKLAGAGNTIYF. The sequenced part of the CDR3 DNA is TGTGCCATCAAGCTCGCGGGGGCTGGAAACACC.

A remark on this clone: The read stops 3 residues short of the end of the CDR3; the missing end is completed from the germline J gene. The rearrangement links TRBV19 to TRBJ1-1; D gene ambiguous. CDR3 length: 13 residues. The germline V gene has CDR1 LNHDA and CDR2 SQIVND (reference sequence). The CDR3 loop reads CASKVGLLYGAFF. The sequenced part of the CDR3 DNA is TGTGCCAGTAAAGTGGGCCTGCTTTATGGC.

Comments on this clone: The read comes to an end 3 residues before the CDR3 does, leaving the germline J gene to fill in the end. This sequence joins TRBV18 and TRBJ1-2, with 7 bases lining up with TRBD1. From germline, CDR1 is KGHSH and CDR2 LQKENI. The CDR3 is 14 amino acids. CDR3 DNA (partial): TGTGCCAGCTCACCACGGCAGGGGGGCTACGAC. It yields the protein CASSPRQGGYD. The CDR3 as a whole reads CASSPRQGGYDYTF.

As concerns this clone: Read coverage stops 3 residues before the CDR3 terminus; the germline J gene supplies the remainder. V usage is TRBV20-1 and J usage is TRBJ1-2, with 9 positions matching TRBD1. CDR1 is DFQATT, CDR2 SNEGSKA, per germline (reference sequence). CDR3 length: 13 amino acids. The CDR3 loop reads CSATGTGLQGYTF. The covered CDR3 bases are TGCAGTGCTACCGGGACAGGGCTCCAGGGC.